The rows below give T cell receptor beta chains drawn from one sample of a study of blood T cell repertoires in COVID-19. Some clones are missing from TCRdb's copy, which holds only in-frame ones; the method was immunoSEQ multiplex PCR. The sample includes around 190,000 clones, 82% of them seen just once. Source material: peripheral blood. These receptors were collected from an older woman with COVID-19, enrolled during active disease. The CDR3 runs from the conserved cysteine through the conserved F or W. The order of the fields is D gene, J gene, clone size, V gene, CDR3 DNA, CDR3 protein. D genes are given only for firm matches. Rows may omit the clone size; those that give it use once, few, many or a size class.

TRBD1 | TRBJ1-6 | . | TRBV6-5 | TGTGCCAGCAGGCCGACAGGGGGCATAAATTCACCCCTCCACTTT | CASRPTGGINSPLHF
TRBD1 | TRBJ1-4 | . | TRBV19 | TGTGCCAGTAGTATAGATGAGGACAGGGGCCGCAAACTGTTTTTT | CASSIDEDRGRKLFF
. | TRBJ2-2 | . | TRBV30 | TGTGCCTGGAGCCGGGGGACCGGGGAGCTGTTTTTT | CAWSRGTGELFF
. | TRBJ2-1 | . | TRBV11-1 | TGTGCCAGCAGCTTAGGGGGCGTTAACAATGAGCAGTTCTTC | CASSLGGVNNEQFF
. | TRBJ1-2 | . | TRBV19 | TGTGCCAGTAGTGTAGGGAGGAGTGGCTACACCTTC | CASSVGRSGYTF
. | TRBJ2-3 | . | TRBV27 | TGTGCCAGCAGCCCTTTGACTAGCACAGATACGCAGTATTTT | CASSPLTSTDTQYF
. | TRBJ1-3 | . | TRBV3-1/TRBV3-2 | TGTGCCAGCAGCCATCTTTTCTCTGGAAACACCATATATTTT | CASSHLFSGNTIYF
. | TRBJ1-5 | . | TRBV6-5 | TGTGCCAGCAGTCAGACACCGTATAGCAATCAGCCCCAGCATTTT | CASSQTPYSNQPQHF
. | TRBJ1-1 | once | TRBV5-6 | TGTGCCAGCAGCTTGGAACAGGCGAACACTGAAGCTTTCTTT | CASSLEQANTEAFF
TRBD2 | TRBJ2-1 | . | TRBV28 | TGTGCCAGCAGCTCCCTTAGCGGGAGCTTAAGTAGTGAGCAGTTCTTC | CASSSLSGSLSSEQFF
. | TRBJ2-3 | . | TRBV11-2 | TGTGCCAGCAGCTTAGTTCTGGGCTTCGGCACAGATACGCAGTATTTT | CASSLVLGFGTDTQYF
TRBD2 | TRBJ2-3 | . | TRBV7-8 | TGTGCCAGCAACTCCGGAAATCTAGCGGGCACAGATACGCAGTATTTT | CASNSGNLAGTDTQYF
TRBD1 | TRBJ2-2 | once | TRBV6-8 | TGTGCCAGCAGTCCCATTAGGGGGCGGGGGGAGCTGTTTTTT | CASSPIRGRGELFF
. | TRBJ2-2 | . | TRBV6-6 | TGTGCCAGCAGCCTAAATCCCACCGGGGAGCTGTTTTTT | CASSLNPTGELFF
TRBD1 | TRBJ1-6 | . | TRBV6-5 | TGTGCCAGCAGCGAGACAGGGTCCCATTCACCCCTCCACTTT | CASSETGSHSPLHF
TRBD1 | TRBJ1-1 | few | TRBV11-2 | TGTGCCAGCAGCCGACAGGGGAACACTGAAGCTTTCTTT | CASSRQGNTEAFF
TRBD1 | TRBJ2-7 | . | TRBV10-3 | TGTGCCATCAGATCCGGGACAGGGACTACCTACGAGCAGTACTTC | CAIRSGTGTTYEQYF
TRBD1 | TRBJ1-4 | . | TRBV5-1 | TGCGCCAGCAGCTCGACAGGGGTGGTTGAAAAACTGTTTTTT | CASSSTGVVEKLFF
TRBD1 | TRBJ1-1 | . | TRBV11-2 | TGTGCCAGCAGCTTAGGTGGGACAGGGGTAACAGCTTTCTTT | CASSLGGTGVTAFF
. | TRBJ2-5 | . | TRBV7-9 | TGTGCCAGCAGGAATACGGACAGCCATAGAAAAGAGACCCAGTACTTC | CASRNTDSHRKETQYF
. | TRBJ1-3 | . | TRBV9 | TGTGCCAGCAGCTCCCGCCCCCTGGGGGGCTCTGGAAACACCATATATTTT | CASSSRPLGGSGNTIYF
TRBD1 | TRBJ2-2 | few | TRBV24-1 | TGTGCCACCAGTGAACCGGTGGCAGGGGGAAACGGGGAGCTGTTTTTT | CATSEPVAGGNGELFF
TRBD2 | TRBJ2-5 | . | TRBV2 | TGTGCCGCGGGGAGCGGGGGACAAGAGACCCAGTACTTC | CAAGSGGQETQYF
. | TRBJ2-7 | . | TRBV28 | TGTGCCAGCACTCGGGGAGTTGGCTACGAGCAGTACTTC | CASTRGVGYEQYF
TRBD2 | TRBJ2-3 | . | TRBV28 | TGTGCCAGCAGTCCGGGACTAGAGGGCCCCACAGATACGCAGTATTTT | CASSPGLEGPTDTQYF
TRBD2 | TRBJ2-4 | . | TRBV20-1 | TGCAGTGCTAGTTCTCAGTCCCAGGGACTAACAAACATTCAGTACTTC | CSASSQSQGLTNIQYF
. | TRBJ2-3 | . | TRBV6-1 | TGTGCCAGCAGTGAAGGGGCAGGGGTTACAGATACGCAGTATTTT | CASSEGAGVTDTQYF
. | TRBJ2-3 | . | TRBV5-1 | TGCGCCAGCAGCTTGTTGGGCAGGGTCATAGATACGCAGTATTTT | CASSLLGRVIDTQYF
TRBD1 | TRBJ2-2 | . | TRBV5-5 | TGTGCCAGCAGCTCAGCAAGACAGGGACACACCGGGGAGCTGTTTTTT | CASSSARQGHTGELFF
. | TRBJ2-3 | . | TRBV7-6 | TGTGCCAGCAGCTTAGGGGTGGGTAGCGACACAGATACGCAGTATTTT | CASSLGVGSDTDTQYF
TRBD2 | TRBJ2-3 | . | TRBV2 | TGTGCCAGCAGTGAGGGGGGCCTAGCGGGACTTAGCACAGATACGCAGTATTTT | CASSEGGLAGLSTDTQYF
. | TRBJ1-2 | . | TRBV4-3 | TGCGCCAGCAGCCAATTACAGGGCCTTTTGCATGGCTACACCTTC | CASSQLQGLLHGYTF